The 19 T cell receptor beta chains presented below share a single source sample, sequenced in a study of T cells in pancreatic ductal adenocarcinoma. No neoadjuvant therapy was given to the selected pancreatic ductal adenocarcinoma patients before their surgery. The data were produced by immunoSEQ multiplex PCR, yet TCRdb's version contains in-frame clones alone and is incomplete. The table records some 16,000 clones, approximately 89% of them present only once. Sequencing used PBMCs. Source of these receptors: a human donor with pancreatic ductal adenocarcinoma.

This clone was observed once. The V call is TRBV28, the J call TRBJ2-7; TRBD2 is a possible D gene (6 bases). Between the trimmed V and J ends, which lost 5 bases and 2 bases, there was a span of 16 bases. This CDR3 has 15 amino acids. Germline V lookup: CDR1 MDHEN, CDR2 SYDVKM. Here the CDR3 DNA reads TGTGCCAGCAGTGTACCGGGACTGCAAACCTACGAGCAGTACTTC. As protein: CASSVPGLQTYEQYF.

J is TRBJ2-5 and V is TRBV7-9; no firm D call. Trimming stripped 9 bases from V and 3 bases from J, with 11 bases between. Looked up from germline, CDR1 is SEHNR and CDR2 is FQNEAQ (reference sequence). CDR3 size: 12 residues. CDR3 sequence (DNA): TGTGCCAGTCAAAGAGGAAAAGAGACCCAGTACTTC. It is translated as CASQRGKETQYF.

This CDR3 is CASSQGFGDTEAFF. The CDR3 bases are TGCGCCAGCAGCCAAGGCTTTGGGGACACTGAAGCTTTCTTT. V usage is TRBV4-1 and J usage is TRBJ1-1; D is ambiguous. V lost 1 base to trimming and J lost 3 bases, with 9 bases between them. Germline CDR1 is MGHRA and CDR2 is YSYEKL. The CDR3 has 14 residues.

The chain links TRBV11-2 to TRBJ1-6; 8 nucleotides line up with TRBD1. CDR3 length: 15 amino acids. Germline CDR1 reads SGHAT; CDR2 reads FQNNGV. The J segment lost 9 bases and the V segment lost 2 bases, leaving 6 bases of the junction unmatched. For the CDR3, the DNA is TGTGCCAGCAGCTTATTCGACAGGGGCAGTTCACCCCTCCACTTT. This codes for CASSLFDRGSSPLHF. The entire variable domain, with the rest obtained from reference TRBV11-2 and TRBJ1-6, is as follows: EAGVAQSPRYKIIEKRQSVAFWCNPISGHATLYWYQQILGQGPKLLIQFQNNGVVDDSQLPKDRFSAERLKGVDSTLKIQPAKLEDSAVYLCASSLFDRGSSPLHFGNGTRLTVT.

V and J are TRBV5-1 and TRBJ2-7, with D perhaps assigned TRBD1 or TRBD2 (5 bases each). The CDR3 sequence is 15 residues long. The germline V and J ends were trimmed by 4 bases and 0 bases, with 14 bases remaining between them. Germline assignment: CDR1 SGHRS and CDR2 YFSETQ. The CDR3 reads CASSELGTSSYEQYF. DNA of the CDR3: TGCGCCAGCAGCGAGTTGGGGACCAGCTCCTACGAGCAGTACTTC.

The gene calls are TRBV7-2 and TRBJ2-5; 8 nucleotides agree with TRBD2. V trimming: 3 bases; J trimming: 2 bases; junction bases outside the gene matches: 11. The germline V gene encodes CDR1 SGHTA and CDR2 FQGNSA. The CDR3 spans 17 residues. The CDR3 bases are TGTGCCAGCAGCTTCTCTACGGGGGGGCCTAGTCAAGAGACCCAGTACTTC. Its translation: CASSFSTGGPSQETQYF.

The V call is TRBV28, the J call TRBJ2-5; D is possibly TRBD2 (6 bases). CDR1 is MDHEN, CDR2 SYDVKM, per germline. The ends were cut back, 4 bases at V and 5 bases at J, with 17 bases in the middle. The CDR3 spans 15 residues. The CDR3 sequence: CASSSGVISFETQYF. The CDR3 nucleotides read TGTGCCAGCAGTTCGGGGGTAATTTCTTTTGAGACCCAGTACTTC.

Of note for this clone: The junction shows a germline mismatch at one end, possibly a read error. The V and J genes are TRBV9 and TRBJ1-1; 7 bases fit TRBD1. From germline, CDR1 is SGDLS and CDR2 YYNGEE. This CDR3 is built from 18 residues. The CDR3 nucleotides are TGTGCCAGCAGCGTGCATGCCGCTTCGACAGGGAAGAACGCTGAAGCTTTCTTT. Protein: CASSVHAASTGKNAEAFF.

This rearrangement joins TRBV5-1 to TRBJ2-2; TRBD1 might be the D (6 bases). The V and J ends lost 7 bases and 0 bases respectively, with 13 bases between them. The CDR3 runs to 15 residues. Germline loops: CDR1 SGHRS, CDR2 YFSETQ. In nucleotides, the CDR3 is TGCGCCAGCGGAGCCAGGGGCGCGAACACCGGGGAGCTGTTTTTT. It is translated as CASGARGANTGELFF.

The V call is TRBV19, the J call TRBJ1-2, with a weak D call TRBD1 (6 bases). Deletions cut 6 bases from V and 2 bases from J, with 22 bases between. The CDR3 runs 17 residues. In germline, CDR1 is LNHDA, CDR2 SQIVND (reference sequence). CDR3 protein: CASRTAGGPSANYGYTF. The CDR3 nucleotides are TGTGCCAGTAGGACGGCTGGGGGGCCATCGGCAAACTATGGCTACACCTTC.

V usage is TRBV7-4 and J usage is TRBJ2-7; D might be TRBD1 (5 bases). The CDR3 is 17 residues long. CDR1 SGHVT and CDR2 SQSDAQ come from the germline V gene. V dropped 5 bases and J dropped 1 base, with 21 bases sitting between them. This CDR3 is CASSKRPSVTESYEQYF. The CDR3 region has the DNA TGTGCCAGCAGCAAACGCCCATCCGTGACAGAATCCTACGAGCAGTACTTC.

The CDR3 sequence: CASSMHGLAASYNEQFF. The CDR3 DNA is TGTGCCAGTAGTATGCACGGACTAGCGGCATCCTACAATGAGCAGTTCTTC. This rearrangement joins TRBV19 to TRBJ2-1; 10 nucleotides match TRBD2. The CDR3 length is 17 residues. V lost 3 bases, J lost 1 base, and 6 bases stayed unmatched. The germline CDR1 and CDR2 sequences are LNHDA and SQIVND (reference sequence).

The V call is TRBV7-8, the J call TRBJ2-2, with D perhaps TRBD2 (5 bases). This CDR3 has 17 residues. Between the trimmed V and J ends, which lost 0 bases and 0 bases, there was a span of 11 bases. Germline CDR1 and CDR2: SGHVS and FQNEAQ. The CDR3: CASSLAWRSANTGELFF. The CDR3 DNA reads TGTGCCAGCAGCTTAGCGTGGAGGTCCGCGAACACCGGGGAGCTGTTTTTT.

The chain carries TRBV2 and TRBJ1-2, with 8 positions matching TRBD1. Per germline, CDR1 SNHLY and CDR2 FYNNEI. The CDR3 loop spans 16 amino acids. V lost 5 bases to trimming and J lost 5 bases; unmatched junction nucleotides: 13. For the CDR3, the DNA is TGTGCCAGCAGTCCCTATTTGACAGGGGAGACTTATGGCTACACCTTC. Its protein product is CASSPYLTGETYGYTF.

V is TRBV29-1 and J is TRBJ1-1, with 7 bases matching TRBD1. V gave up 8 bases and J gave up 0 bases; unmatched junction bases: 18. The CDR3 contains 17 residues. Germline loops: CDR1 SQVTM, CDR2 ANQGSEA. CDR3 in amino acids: CSHLRQGGASMNTEAFF. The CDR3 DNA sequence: TGCAGCCATTTACGCCAAGGGGGCGCATCGATGAACACTGAAGCTTTCTTT.

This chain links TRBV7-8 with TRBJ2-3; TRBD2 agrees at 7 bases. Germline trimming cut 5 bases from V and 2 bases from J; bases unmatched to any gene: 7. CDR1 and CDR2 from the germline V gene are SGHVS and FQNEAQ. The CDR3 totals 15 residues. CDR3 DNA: TGTGCCAGCAGCCTTAGCGGGTTCCCCACAGATACGCAGTATTTT. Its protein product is CASSLSGFPTDTQYF. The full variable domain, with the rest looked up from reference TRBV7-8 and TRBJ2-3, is GAGVSQSPRYKVAKRGQDVALRCDPISGHVSLFWYQQALGQGPEFLTYFQNEAQLDKSGLPSDRFFAERPEGSVSTLKIQRTQQEDSAVYLCASSLSGFPTDTQYFGPGTRLTVL.

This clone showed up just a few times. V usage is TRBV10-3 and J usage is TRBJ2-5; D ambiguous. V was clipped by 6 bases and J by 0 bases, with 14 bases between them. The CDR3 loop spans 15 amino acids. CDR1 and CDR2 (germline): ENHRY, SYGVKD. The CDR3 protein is CAIRNQNTNQETQYF. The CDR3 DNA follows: TGTGCCATCAGGAACCAAAATACGAACCAAGAGACCCAGTACTTC.

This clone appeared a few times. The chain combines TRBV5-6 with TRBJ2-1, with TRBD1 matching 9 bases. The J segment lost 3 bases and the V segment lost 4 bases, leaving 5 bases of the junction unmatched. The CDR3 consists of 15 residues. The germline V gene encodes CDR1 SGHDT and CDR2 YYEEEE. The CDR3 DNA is TGTGCCAGCAGCCGACCGACAGGGGGCTACAATGAGCAGTTCTTC. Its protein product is CASSRPTGGYNEQFF.

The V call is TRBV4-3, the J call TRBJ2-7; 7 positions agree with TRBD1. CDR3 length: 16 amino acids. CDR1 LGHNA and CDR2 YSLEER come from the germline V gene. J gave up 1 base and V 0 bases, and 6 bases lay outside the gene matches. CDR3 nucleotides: TGCGCCAGCAGCCAAGATCTTAACAGGGGATCCTACGAGCAGTACTTC. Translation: CASSQDLNRGSYEQYF.